These T cell receptor beta chains were read from a single sample in a study of OX40 agonist ivuxolimab in advanced cancers. Generated by immunoSEQ multiplex PCR, the TCRdb table keeps only in-frame clones and is missing some. This sample carries tens of thousands of clones, 82% of them seen once, and the ten largest clones take about 2%. The sequencing used CD4+ or CD8+ T cells sorted from blood, collected in a trial of the OX40 agonist ivuxolimab. The receptor set was obtained from an adult with an advanced solid tumor such as melanoma, head and neck, liver or kidney cancer. The conserved cysteine and the conserved F or W are not part of the CDR3 here. Each record gives: V gene, J gene, CDR3 protein.

v_gene: TRBV30
j_gene: TRBJ1-6
CDR3aa: AWRGQGLSPLH

v_gene: TRBV28
j_gene: TRBJ1-3
CDR3aa: ASIPGGSGNTIY

v_gene: TRBV6-5
j_gene: TRBJ2-7
CDR3aa: ASRPSTGWVPEQY

v_gene: TRBV2
j_gene: TRBJ2-5
CDR3aa: ASSEGTQY

v_gene: TRBV5-5
j_gene: TRBJ2-7
CDR3aa: ASSWRMGQPLAAEQY

v_gene: TRBV6-6
j_gene: TRBJ2-3
CDR3aa: ASSRERSTDTQY

v_gene: TRBV20-1
j_gene: TRBJ1-2
CDR3aa: SATTGLGYT

v_gene: TRBV11-2
j_gene: TRBJ2-7
CDR3aa: ASSANYEQY

v_gene: TRBV30
j_gene: TRBJ1-2
CDR3aa: AWSVILTGGDCT

v_gene: TRBV18
j_gene: TRBJ1-3
CDR3aa: ASSPSEGAFSGNTIY

v_gene: TRBV28
j_gene: TRBJ1-1
CDR3aa: ASSFWGIRGTEAF

v_gene: TRBV9
j_gene: TRBJ1-1
CDR3aa: ASSVGLGVNTEAF

v_gene: TRBV28
j_gene: TRBJ2-1
CDR3aa: ASSTLAANSYNEQF

v_gene: TRBV6-6
j_gene: TRBJ1-2
CDR3aa: ASSYFQDSKDGYT

v_gene: TRBV9
j_gene: TRBJ2-1
CDR3aa: ASSGLVPYNEQF

v_gene: TRBV11-2
j_gene: TRBJ2-7
CDR3aa: ASSFLQGSNEQY

v_gene: TRBV18
j_gene: TRBJ2-5
CDR3aa: ASSSFPGPKETQY

v_gene: TRBV9
j_gene: TRBJ2-7
CDR3aa: ASSARGQSYEQY

v_gene: TRBV5-5
j_gene: TRBJ2-7
CDR3aa: ASSLGRLNAYEQY